This TCR beta chain was identified during a study of T cell repertoires in cytomegalovirus infection. Study-wide background: The authors used CMV epitopes that were HLA-C-restricted (recently identified) and HLA-B-restricted (well studied). Matching HLA type and CMV infection were both indicated by public TCR beta signatures. Findings and caveats of the study: Carriers of CMV plus the relevant HLA were identified by cumulative public TCR beta family frequency. The ex vivo response showed dominance by HLA-C-restricted CMV-specific TCR beta clonotypes.

CDR3 size: 13 residues. V was cut by 6 bases and J by 8 bases, with 16 bases left in between. The germline V gene encodes CDR1 MDHEN and CDR2 SYDVKM. With regard to this clonotype: Its antigen is not known.

TCRdb re-called the reads with MiXCR, one entry per CDR3 protein. The table lists about 500,000 distinct CDR3 sequences, around a third of them singletons. The source was cultured PBMCs, collected from culture after CMV antigen stimulation. V is TRBV28 and J is TRBJ1-2; a possible D gene is TRBD1 (5 bases). The clonotype originates from a human donor in good health (CMV status not recorded). Some clones in this sample may be carry-over from other donors' samples. CDR3 amino acids: CASSPRVSGGYTF. In DNA form, the CDR3 reads TGTGCCAGCAGCCCCAGGGTTTCGGGGGGCTACACCTTC.